This TCR beta chain stems from a study of molecular identifiers for immune sequencing clone quantification (dated by TCRdb to 2016 to 2018). Turning to the overall study: In a replicate experiment, RNA from roughly 18,000 or 92,000 naive CD8 T cells was split into five aliquots, four of which were sequenced. This methods study used CD8 T cells to benchmark TCR RNA copy counting and molecular-identifier clustering-based TCR repertoire sequencing (MIDCIRS).

Libraries were constructed by PCR. Sequencing was carried out with a NextSeq 500. Preparation of bulk TCR libraries followed a previously described approach, with the TCR primers listed in Table S5. The Qiagen AllPrep DNA/RNA kit was used to purify total RNA. Before analysis, reads from multiple sequencing runs of one library were combined. On the study's bioinformatics: Reads were retained only if the reads had an exact TCR constant sequence, and the retained reads were trimmed to 150 nt and grouped according to their 12-nt molecular barcodes. Reads inside each barcode group were sub-clustered using a 15% Levenshtein threshold, and a quality-weighted consensus sequence was constructed for each RNA molecule. Non-functional sequences were excluded, and lower-count sequences lying one edit away from another sequence were also excluded. Based on fitting two negative binomial distributions, any barcode sub-cluster with under 20% of the maximum read count was discarded. TCRdb trimmed the raw reads at Q25, called clones with MiXCR and kept productive beta chains. Each CDR3 protein gets just one entry, which takes the most common genes and DNA from the rows behind it. The V and J calls follow TCRdb's processing rather than the paper's. For this sample there are about 630,000 distinct CDR3 sequences; 25% appear just once. Jointly, the top ten make up roughly 0.83% of the sample.

Libraries of naive CD8 T cells were generated from around 20,000 to 990,000 sorted cells, with 10%, 30% or 50% of the purified RNA used. Naive CD8 T cells, defined as CD8+CD4-CCR7+CD45RA+, were FACS-sorted into RLT Plus buffer on a BD FACSAria II. Detection sensitivity was tested by spiking Jurkat RNA equal to roughly 9 TCR copies' worth into samples containing about 17,000-1,000,000 naive CD8 T cells. CD8 T cells were enriched with RosetteSep CD8+ T Cell Enrichment Cocktail and Ficoll-Paque, followed by ACK red cell lysis. Overall results and qualifications from the work: Modeling estimated about three recovered TCR RNA copies per cell, compared with about 10 by digital PCR, which implies roughly 29% capture efficiency. Without barcode sub-clustering, chimeric consensus sequences inflated TCR diversity; chimeras reached as high as 47%. Highly expanded clone sizes could be underestimated because identical TCR molecules may share a barcode. In CMV-specific effector cells, over 99% of molecules were held by clones above 20 RNA copies, whereas under 1% of molecules were held by such clones in naive cells. Spiked-in Jurkat TCR RNA (approximately 9 copies' worth), which is not part of the donor repertoire, was contained in the naive libraries. Spiked-in Jurkat TCR RNA equal to a single cell's worth was reported to be detectable even within 1,100,000 naive CD8 T cells.

As for this clonotype: Its antigen specificity is not known. The sample holds no much larger clone one base away, and base qualities are not on file.

The sample consisted of naive CD8+ T cells from blood, with Jurkat cell RNA spiked in. Taken with the paper, the label for cell subset or site translates to: FACS-sorted CD8+CD4-CCR7+CD45RA+ naive T cells. This clonotype was sampled from a human donor in good health. Some libraries in this study had Jurkat cell RNA spiked in.

The nucleotides read TGTGCCAGCAGCGAGGACAGGGAAGATACGCAGTATTTT. Its product reads: CASSEDREDTQYF. Here the chain combines TRBV11-3 and TRBJ2-3, with 8 bases matching TRBD1. The CDR3 contains 13 residues, cysteine and phenylalanine counted. Only the CDR3 DNA is retained, 39 bases long and in frame from the first base. The germline V gene gives CDR1 as SGHNT and CDR2 as YENEEA. V is pruned by 5 bases and J by 5 bases, leaving 3 bases of the junction without a gene match.